This T cell receptor (beta chain) was recorded in a study of T cell repertoires in cytomegalovirus infection. For the study at large: Recently identified HLA-C-restricted and well-studied HLA-B-restricted CMV epitopes were used. Public TCR beta signatures were indicative of both CMV infection and a matching HLA type.

This CDR3 contains 15 residues. Germline assignment: CDR1 SGHVS and CDR2 FQNEAQ. Trimming took off 3 bases at V and 5 bases at J, with 13 bases between the two ends. General observations from the study: Within the response measured ex vivo, HLA-C-restricted CMV-specific TCR beta clonotypes were dominant. Summed frequency of public TCR beta families distinguished CMV carriers with the relevant HLA.

TCRdb reanalysed the reads using MiXCR and keeps one entry per CDR3 protein. The sample carries approximately 390,000 distinct CDR3 sequences, roughly 36% recorded once. The sample holds many counts of this clonotype. What it binds is not known. The sequenced sample was cultured PBMCs, obtained from culture after CMV antigen stimulation. V gene TRBV7-8 combines with J gene TRBJ1-4, with no clear D. The receptor comes from a human donor in good health (CMV status not recorded). Some clones in this sample may be carry-over from other donors' samples. Written as DNA, the CDR3 is TGTGCCAGCAGCTTTTCGGGGTTTCGAAATGAAAAACTGTTTTTT. Translated: CASSFSGFRNEKLFF.